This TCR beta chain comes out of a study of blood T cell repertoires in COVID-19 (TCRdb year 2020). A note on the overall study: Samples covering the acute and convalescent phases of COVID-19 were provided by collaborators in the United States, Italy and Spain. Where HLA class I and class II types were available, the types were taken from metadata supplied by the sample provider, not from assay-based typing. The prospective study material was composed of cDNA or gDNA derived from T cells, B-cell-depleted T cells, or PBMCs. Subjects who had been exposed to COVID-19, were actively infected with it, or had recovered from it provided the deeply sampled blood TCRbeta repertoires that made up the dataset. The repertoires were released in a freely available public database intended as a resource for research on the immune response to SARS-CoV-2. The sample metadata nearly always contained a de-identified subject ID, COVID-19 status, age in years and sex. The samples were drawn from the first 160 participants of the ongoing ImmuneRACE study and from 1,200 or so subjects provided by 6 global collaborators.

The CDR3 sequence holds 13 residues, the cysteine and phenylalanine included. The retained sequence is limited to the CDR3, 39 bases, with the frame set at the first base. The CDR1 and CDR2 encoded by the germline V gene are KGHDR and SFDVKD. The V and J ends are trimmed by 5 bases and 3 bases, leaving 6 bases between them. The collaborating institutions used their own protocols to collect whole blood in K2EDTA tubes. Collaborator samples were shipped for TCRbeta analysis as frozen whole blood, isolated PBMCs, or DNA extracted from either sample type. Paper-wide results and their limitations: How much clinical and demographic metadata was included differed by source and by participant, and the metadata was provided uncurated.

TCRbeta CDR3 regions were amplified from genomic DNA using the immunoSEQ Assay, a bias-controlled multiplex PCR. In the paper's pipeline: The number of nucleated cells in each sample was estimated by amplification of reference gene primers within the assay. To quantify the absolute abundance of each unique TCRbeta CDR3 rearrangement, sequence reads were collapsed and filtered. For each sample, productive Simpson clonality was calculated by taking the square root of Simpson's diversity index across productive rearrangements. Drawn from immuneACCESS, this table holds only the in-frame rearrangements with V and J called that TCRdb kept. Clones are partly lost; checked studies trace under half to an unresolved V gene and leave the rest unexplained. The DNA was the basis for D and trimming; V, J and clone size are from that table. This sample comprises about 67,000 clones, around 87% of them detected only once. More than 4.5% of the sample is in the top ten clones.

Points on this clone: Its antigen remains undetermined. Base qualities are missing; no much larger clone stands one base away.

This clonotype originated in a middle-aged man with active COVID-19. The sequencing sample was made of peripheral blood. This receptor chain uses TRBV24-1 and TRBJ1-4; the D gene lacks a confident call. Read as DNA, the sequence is TGTGCCACCAGTGGCAGTCCTAATGAAAAACTGTTTTTT. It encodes CATSGSPNEKLFF.